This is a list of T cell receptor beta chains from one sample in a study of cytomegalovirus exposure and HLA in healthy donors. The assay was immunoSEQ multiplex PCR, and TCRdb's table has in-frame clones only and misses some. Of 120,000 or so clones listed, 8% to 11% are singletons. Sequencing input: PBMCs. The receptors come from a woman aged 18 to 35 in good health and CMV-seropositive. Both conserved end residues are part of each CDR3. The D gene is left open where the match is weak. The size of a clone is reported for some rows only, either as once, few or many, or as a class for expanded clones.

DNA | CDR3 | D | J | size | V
TGTGCCAGCAGTTTATCGATGGGGGGGAGTGAAAAACTGTTTTTT | CASSLSMGGSEKLFF | . | TRBJ1-4 | few | TRBV27
TGTGCCAGCAGCTTAGGATCCCTAGCGGGAGGGGCAACCTACGAGCAGTACTTC | CASSLGSLAGGATYEQYF | TRBD2 | TRBJ2-7 | few | TRBV11-2
TGTGCCAGTGGACAGGGACTGGGGACCCAGTACTTC | CASGQGLGTQYF | TRBD1 | TRBJ2-5 | . | TRBV19
TGTGCCAGCAAAGGGGGGGTCTCCTACGAGCAGTACTTC | CASKGGVSYEQYF | . | TRBJ2-7 | . | TRBV27
TGTGCCAGCAGTCGGGGGGAGACCGGGGAGCTGTTTTTT | CASSRGETGELFF | TRBD2 | TRBJ2-2 | few | TRBV5-4
TGTGCCAGCAGCGGACAGGGCGGTAACAATCAGCCCCAGCATTTT | CASSGQGGNNQPQHF | TRBD1 | TRBJ1-5 | . | TRBV11-2
TGTGCCACCAGCAGAGAACAGACTACCGCTGGCGAGCAGTACTTC | CATSREQTTAGEQYF | . | TRBJ2-7 | few | TRBV15
TGTGCCAGCAGCCCCTCGGGGCTAGCGGGAGGTCATGAGCAGTTCTTC | CASSPSGLAGGHEQFF | TRBD2 | TRBJ2-1 | few | TRBV7-8
TGTGCCAGCCAACAGGGCCCCTATGGCTACACCTTC | CASQQGPYGYTF | . | TRBJ1-2 | few | TRBV19
TGTGCCAGCACTCCGGGACAGGGGCACGCAAAACTGTTTTTT | CASTPGQGHAKLFF | TRBD1 | TRBJ1-4 | . | TRBV2
TGTGCCAGCTCACTACTAGCGGAAGAGACCCAGTACTTC | CASSLLAEETQYF | TRBD2 | TRBJ2-5 | . | TRBV18
TGTGCCAGCAGCTCCGACGGGGATGGGACTGAAGCTTTCTTT | CASSSDGDGTEAFF | . | TRBJ1-1 | few | TRBV5-6
TGTGCCAGCAGCAAAACAGGGGGAACCTACGAGCAGTACTTC | CASSKTGGTYEQYF | TRBD1 | TRBJ2-7 | few | TRBV7-9
TGCAGCGTTGTTGAGGTATCCGGGAATGGAGCTTTCTTT | CSVVEVSGNGAFF | . | TRBJ1-1 | few | TRBV29-1